These 18 T cell receptor beta chains were all obtained from the same sample, sequenced in a study of cytomegalovirus exposure and HLA in healthy donors. PCR employed 60 Vbeta and 13 Jbeta primers. The protocol was immunoSEQ multiplex PCR, while the TCRdb copy is restricted to in-frame clones and leaves out a portion. The sample holds about 150,000 clones, roughly 72% seen once. The sample taken for sequencing was PBMCs. The receptor source for this set is a man aged 30-40 years in good health and CMV-seronegative.

The chain carries TRBV5-6 and TRBJ2-7; 9 bases are a match to TRBD1. Trimming cost V 4 bases and J 6 bases; bases outside gene matches: 8. Germline V gene sequence: CDR1 SGHDT, CDR2 YYEEEE. The CDR3 loop spans 14 amino acids. The DNA for the CDR3 is TGTGCCAGCAGCGGGCCGAGGACAGGGGTCGAGCAGTACTTC. This codes for CASSGPRTGVEQYF.

This rearrangement joins TRBV7-2 to TRBJ2-7; no clear D. Per the germline V gene, CDR1 is SGHTA and CDR2 is FQGNSA. V lost 2 bases and J lost 4, with 9 bases in between. The CDR3 extends over 13 amino acids. The CDR3 protein is CASSLSGPYEQYF. CDR3 nucleotides: TGTGCCAGCAGCTTATCCGGTCCTTACGAGCAGTACTTC.

The V gene is TRBV19, the J gene TRBJ1-1, with a possible D match to TRBD1 (6 bases). Trimming removed 6 bases at V and 0 bases at J, with 14 bases between. The CDR3 loop spans 15 amino acids. Germline loops: CDR1 LNHDA, CDR2 SQIVND (reference sequence). The CDR3 protein is CASRDHRALNTEAFF. The CDR3 DNA sequence: TGTGCCAGTAGGGATCACAGGGCCCTGAACACTGAAGCTTTCTTT.

This clone was detected once. V gene TRBV11-2 combines with J gene TRBJ1-3; D might be TRBD1 (6 bases). The germline V gene encodes CDR1 SGHAT and CDR2 FQNNGV. This CDR3 has 14 residues. The germline V and J ends were trimmed by 4 bases and 7 bases, with 14 bases remaining between them. CDR3 sequence reads: CASSSLRGANTIYF. In DNA, the CDR3 is TGTGCCAGCAGCTCCCTCAGGGGAGCGAACACCATATATTTT.

V is TRBV4-1 and J is TRBJ2-2; 7 bases map to TRBD2. Per germline, CDR1 MGHRA and CDR2 YSYEKL. The CDR3 totals 17 residues. V trimming: 4 bases; J trimming: 0 bases; junction bases outside the gene matches: 8. The DNA of the CDR3 is TGCGCCAGCAGCCCCTTTGGGGAGGGCCCGAACACCGGGGAGCTGTTTTTT. Protein sequence: CASSPFGEGPNTGELFF.

The genes are TRBV4-2 and TRBJ2-1, with 7 bases identical to TRBD1. This CDR3 is 16 amino acids long. Germline V gene lookup returns CDR1 LGHNA and CDR2 YNFKEQ. The V gene end was trimmed by 0 bases and the J gene end by 4 bases; junction bases not matched to a gene: 6. The CDR3 loop reads CASSQETGERYNEQFF. DNA for the CDR3: TGTGCCAGCAGCCAAGAAACAGGGGAAAGGTACAATGAGCAGTTCTTC.

The rearrangement links TRBV19 to TRBJ2-5; 11 bases are shared with TRBD2. CDR3 length: 13 residues. Looked up from germline, CDR1 is LNHDA and CDR2 is SQIVND (reference sequence). V was clipped by 5 bases and J by 7 bases; unmatched bases: 3. CDR3 protein: CASSPGTSGTQYF. The CDR3 DNA sequence: TGTGCCAGTAGTCCCGGGACTAGCGGGACCCAGTACTTC.

This rearrangement joins TRBV30 to TRBJ2-5; D possibly corresponds to TRBD1 (6 bases). V was cut by 5 bases and J by 0 bases, with 7 bases left in between. The CDR3 has 12 residues. The germline gives CDR1 GTSNPN, CDR2 SVGIG (reference sequence). CDR3 nucleotides: TGTGCCTGGGAGGGGGACCAAGAGACCCAGTACTTC. Amino acids: CAWEGDQETQYF.

J is TRBJ2-7 and V is TRBV5-8; tentative D call: TRBD1 (6 bases). Per the germline V gene, CDR1 is SGHTS and CDR2 is YDEGEE. V was cut by 1 base and J by 7 bases, with 9 bases left in between. The CDR3 extends over 12 amino acids. The CDR3: CASSLQGREQYF. CDR3 sequence (DNA): TGTGCCAGCAGCTTGCAGGGGCGGGAGCAGTACTTC.

The chain links TRBV7-7 to TRBJ2-1, with D possibly matching TRBD1 (6 bases). The CDR3 consists of 13 residues. Trimming removed 8 bases from V and 5 bases from J, with 13 bases in between. Germline V CDR1 and CDR2: SSHAT, FNYEAQ (reference sequence). The CDR3 here is CASSVDSNNEQFF. The CDR3, as DNA: TGTGCCAGCTCGGTGGACAGCAACAATGAGCAGTTCTTC. Combining the CDR3 with reference TRBV7-7 and TRBJ2-1 gives the whole variable domain GAGVSQSPRYKVTKRGQDVTLRCDPISSHATLYWYQQALGQGPEFLTYFNYEAQPDKSGLPSDRFSAERPEGSISTLTIQRTEQRDSAMYRCASSVDSNNEQFFGPGTRLTVL.

This clone was recorded only once. This chain connects TRBV5-1 to TRBJ2-7, with TRBD1 as a possible D gene (5 bases). This CDR3 is built from 14 residues. Deletions cut 1 base from V and 0 bases from J, with 8 bases between. Germline CDR1 reads SGHRS; CDR2 reads YFSETQ. CDR3 region: CASSLTGTSYEQYF. CDR3 in DNA: TGCGCCAGCAGCTTGACAGGAACCTCCTACGAGCAGTACTTC.

The J gene is TRBJ2-3, the V gene TRBV6-1; TRBD1 matches 8 bases. The CDR3 is 15 amino acids. V was pared by 2 bases and J by 4 bases, with 5 bases of the junction left unmatched. CDR1 MNHNS and CDR2 SASEGT come from the germline V gene. The CDR3: CASSERDRSSDTQYF. The CDR3 DNA reads as TGTGCCAGCAGTGAAAGGGACAGGAGTTCAGATACGCAGTATTTT.

This clone came up once. The chain joins TRBV7-8 to TRBJ1-5, with D possibly matching TRBD1 (6 bases). V dropped 1 base and J dropped 3 bases, with 10 bases sitting between them. Germline assignment: CDR1 SGHVS and CDR2 FQNEAQ. The CDR3 is made up of 15 amino acids. CDR3 sequence: CASSLVAGDNQPQHF. CDR3 nucleotides: TGTGCCAGCAGCTTAGTTGCAGGGGACAATCAGCCCCAGCATTTT.

The chain employs TRBV10-3 and TRBJ1-6, with 7 nucleotides matching TRBD1. The length of the CDR3 is 15 residues. Germline V CDR1 and CDR2: ENHRY, SYGVKD. With 4 bases clipped from V and 7 bases from J, the junction kept 7 bases outside the gene matches. CDR3 region: CAISGNGQENSPLHF. For the CDR3, the DNA is TGTGCCATCAGTGGGAACGGACAGGAAAATTCACCCCTCCACTTT.

The J gene is TRBJ2-2, the V gene TRBV28; D uncertain. Germline CDR1 MDHEN, CDR2 SYDVKM. With 10 bases removed from V and 0 bases from J, the gap between germline ends came to 9 bases. The CDR3 totals 13 residues. The DNA of the CDR3 is TGTGCCACGTGGAGAACGAACACCGGGGAGCTGTTTTTT. This gives the protein CATWRTNTGELFF.

This chain joins TRBV7-2 and TRBJ2-1; possibly TRBD1 for D (6 bases). CDR3 length: 12 residues. The germline gives CDR1 SGHTA, CDR2 FQGNSA. Trimming stripped 4 bases from V and 7 bases from J, with 8 bases between. CDR3 protein: CASSSQGNEQFF. The CDR3 bases are TGTGCCAGCAGCTCACAGGGAAATGAGCAGTTCTTC.

The V and J genes are TRBV10-3 and TRBJ2-3; 9 nucleotides line up with TRBD2. The CDR3 totals 16 residues. Per germline, CDR1 ENHRY and CDR2 SYGVKD. The junction had 5 bases not matched to a gene; V was cut back by 2 bases and J by 2 bases. CDR3 nucleotide sequence: TGTGCCATCAGTGAGACCAGACTAGCGGACACAGATACGCAGTATTTT. This codes for CAISETRLADTDTQYF.

The genes are TRBV5-1 and TRBJ2-2; possible D gene TRBD2, 7 bases. This CDR3 spans 15 amino acids. Germline V gene lookup returns CDR1 SGHRS and CDR2 YFSETQ. The germline V and J ends were trimmed by 5 bases and 0 bases, with 11 bases remaining between them. The CDR3 region has the DNA TGCGCCAGCAGGGGCGGGGGCCCGAACACCGGGGAGCTGTTTTTT. Translation: CASRGGGPNTGELFF.